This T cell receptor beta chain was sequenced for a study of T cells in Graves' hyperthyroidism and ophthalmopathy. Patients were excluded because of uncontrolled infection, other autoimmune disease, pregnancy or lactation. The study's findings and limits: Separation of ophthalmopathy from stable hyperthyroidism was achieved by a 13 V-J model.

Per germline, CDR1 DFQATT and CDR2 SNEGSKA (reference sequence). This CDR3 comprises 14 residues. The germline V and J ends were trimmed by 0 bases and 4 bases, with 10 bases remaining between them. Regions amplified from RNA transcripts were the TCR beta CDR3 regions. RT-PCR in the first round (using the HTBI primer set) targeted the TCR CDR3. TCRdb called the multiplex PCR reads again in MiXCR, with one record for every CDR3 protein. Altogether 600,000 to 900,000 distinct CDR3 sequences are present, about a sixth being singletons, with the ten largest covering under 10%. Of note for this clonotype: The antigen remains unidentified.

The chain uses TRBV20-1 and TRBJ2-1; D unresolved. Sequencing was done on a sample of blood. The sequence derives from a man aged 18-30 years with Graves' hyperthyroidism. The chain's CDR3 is CSARDFVGYNEQFF. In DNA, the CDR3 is TGCAGTGCTAGAGATTTTGTGGGGTACAATGAGCAGTTCTTC.